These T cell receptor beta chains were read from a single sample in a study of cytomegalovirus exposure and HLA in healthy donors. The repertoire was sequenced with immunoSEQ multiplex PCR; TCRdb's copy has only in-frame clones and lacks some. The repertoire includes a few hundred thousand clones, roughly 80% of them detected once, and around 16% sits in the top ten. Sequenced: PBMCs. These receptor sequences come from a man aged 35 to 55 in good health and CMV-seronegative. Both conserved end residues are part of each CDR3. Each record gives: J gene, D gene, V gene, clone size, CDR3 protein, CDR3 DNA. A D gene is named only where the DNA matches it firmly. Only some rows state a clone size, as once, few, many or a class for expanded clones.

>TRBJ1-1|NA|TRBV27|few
CASSDTRGGGYTEAFF
TGTGCCAGCAGTGATACGCGGGGTGGTGGTTACACTGAAGCTTTCTTT
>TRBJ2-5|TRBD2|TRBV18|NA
CASSPGTKETQYF
TGTGCCAGCTCGCCCGGGACTAAAGAGACCCAGTACTTC
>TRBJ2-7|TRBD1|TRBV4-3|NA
CASSQKRDRRYEQYF
TGCGCCAGCAGCCAAAAGAGGGACAGGCGCTACGAGCAGTACTTC
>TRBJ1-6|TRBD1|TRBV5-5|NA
CASSFYPTGSYNSPLHF
TGTGCCAGCAGCTTCTACCCGACAGGGTCTTATAATTCACCCCTCCACTTT
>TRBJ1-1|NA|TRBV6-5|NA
CASHPGNTEAFF
TGTGCCAGCCACCCCGGGAACACTGAAGCTTTCTTT
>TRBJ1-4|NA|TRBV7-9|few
CASSPGGTTNEKLFF
TGTGCCAGCAGCCCCGGAGGAACAACTAATGAAAAACTGTTTTTT
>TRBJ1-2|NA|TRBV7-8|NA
CASSLVPDINRGYTF
TGTGCCAGCAGCTTAGTTCCGGACATAAACAGGGGCTACACCTTC
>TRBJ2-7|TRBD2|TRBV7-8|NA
CASSLVEGGSYEQYF
TGTGCCAGCAGCTTAGTGGAGGGAGGGTCCTACGAGCAGTACTTC
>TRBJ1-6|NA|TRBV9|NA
CASSPEADSPLHF
TGTGCCAGCAGCCCAGAGGCGGATTCACCCCTCCACTTT
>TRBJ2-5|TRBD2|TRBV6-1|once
CATSSGYQETQYF
TGTGCCACCTCTAGCGGGTACCAAGAGACCCAGTACTTC
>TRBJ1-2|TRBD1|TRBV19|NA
CASSRQGGVSGYTF
TGTGCCAGTAGCCGACAGGGGGGTGTCTCTGGCTACACCTTC
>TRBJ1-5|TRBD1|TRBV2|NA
CASSGPGQMQPQHF
TGTGCCAGCAGTGGGCCGGGACAGATGCAGCCCCAGCATTTT
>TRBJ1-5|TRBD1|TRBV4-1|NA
CASSQPDDRDQPQHF
TGCGCCAGCAGCCAGCCTGACGACAGGGATCAGCCCCAGCATTTT
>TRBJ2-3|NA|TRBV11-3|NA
CASSLGSGGPTDTQYF
TGTGCCAGCAGCTTAGGCTCCGGAGGGCCGACAGATACGCAGTATTTT
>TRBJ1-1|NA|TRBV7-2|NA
CASSLQTGMNTEAFF
TGTGCCAGCAGCTTACAAACAGGGATGAACACTGAAGCTTTCTTT
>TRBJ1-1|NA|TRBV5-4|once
CASSHPPGQNTEAFF
TGTGCCAGCAGCCACCCGCCGGGACAGAACACTGAAGCTTTCTTT
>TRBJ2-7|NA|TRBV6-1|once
CASLRLGTSFGEQYF
TGTGCCAGTCTTAGGTTGGGGACAAGCTTTGGCGAGCAGTACTTC
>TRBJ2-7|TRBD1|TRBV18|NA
CASSLDRVSYEQYF
TGTGCCAGCTCACTCGACAGGGTATCCTACGAGCAGTACTTC